This is a list of T cell receptor beta chains from one sample in a study of glioma-infiltrating T cells after dendritic cell vaccination. Profiled with immunoSEQ multiplex PCR; TCRdb holds only in-frame clones, not every one. The table has 70,000 to 100,000 clones, around 86% seen once. The source material was blood, sampled after dendritic cell vaccination. Every receptor here comes from a human donor with glioblastoma. Both conserved end residues are part of each CDR3. D genes are given only for firm matches. The listing skips clone size in some rows; elsewhere it reads once, few, many or a size class.

J,D,size,V,CDR3,DNA
TRBJ1-1,TRBD1,-,TRBV6-1,CASSELSKGTEAGVAFF,TGTGCCAGCAGTGAACTGTCCAAAGGGACAGAGGCCGGAGTAGCTTTCTTT
TRBJ2-1,-,-,TRBV25-1,CASSELDREINEQFF,TGTGCCAGCAGTGAATTAGACAGAGAAATTAATGAGCAGTTCTTC
TRBJ1-2,-,-,TRBV6-1,CASREGGNYGYTF,TGTGCCAGCAGGGAGGGGGGGAACTATGGCTACACCTTC
TRBJ1-5,TRBD1,-,TRBV9,CASSVGQGGGEPQHF,TGTGCCAGCAGCGTCGGACAGGGAGGAGGGGAGCCCCAGCATTTT
TRBJ2-3,-,once,TRBV5-4,CASSFISGPTDTQYF,TGTGCCAGCAGCTTTATTAGCGGACCCACAGATACGCAGTATTTT
TRBJ2-5,TRBD1,-,TRBV29-1,CSVEGGKGQGISGVETQYF,TGCAGCGTTGAAGGTGGAAAGGGACAGGGGATTTCAGGGGTAGAGACCCAGTACTTC
TRBJ1-3,-,-,TRBV5-1,CASSLAIPSGNTIYF,TGCGCCAGCAGCTTGGCCATCCCCTCTGGAAACACCATATATTTT
TRBJ1-5,-,many,TRBV7-2,CASSSGDSNQPQHF,TGTGCCAGCAGCTCAGGGGATTCGAATCAGCCCCAGCATTTT
TRBJ1-1,-,-,TRBV5-1,CASSIGRAQTLEAFF,TGCGCCAGCAGTATTGGCAGGGCCCAAACGCTGGAAGCTTTCTTT
TRBJ1-2,TRBD1,once,TRBV5-6,CASRPGQIIPNYGYTF,TGTGCCAGCAGGCCGGGACAGATAATTCCTAACTATGGCTACACCTTC
TRBJ2-7,TRBD1,-,TRBV7-6,CASSLAGDRNYEQYF,TGTGCCAGCAGCTTAGCGGGGGACAGAAACTACGAGCAGTACTTC
TRBJ2-5,TRBD1,-,TRBV14,CASSHSLDRGETQYF,TGTGCCAGCAGCCACAGCCTTGACAGGGGAGAGACCCAGTACTTC
TRBJ2-4,-,-,TRBV21-1,CASSKEDSPGTKNIQYF,TGTGCCAGCAGCAAAGAGGACAGCCCGGGAACCAAAAACATTCAGTACTTC
TRBJ2-3,TRBD1,few,TRBV4-2,CASSPTDRGLVDTQYF,TGTGCCAGCAGCCCCACGGACAGGGGGCTGGTAGATACGCAGTATTTT
TRBJ1-1,-,-,TRBV27,CASSLYLVRDSLTEAFF,TGTGCCAGCAGTTTATATCTTGTGAGAGATAGTTTAACTGAAGCTTTCTTT
TRBJ1-1,-,-,TRBV6-1,CASSRLQGNTEAFF,TGTGCCAGCAGTCGGTTACAGGGGAACACTGAAGCTTTCTTT
TRBJ1-1,-,-,TRBV7-8,CASSPRTENTEAFF,TGTGCCAGCAGCCCTCGGACAGAGAACACTGAAGCTTTCTTT
TRBJ2-3,-,once,TRBV4-3,CASSQEREGFGTDTQYF,TGCGCCAGCAGCCAAGAACGGGAAGGGTTCGGCACAGATACGCAGTATTTT
TRBJ1-2,-,-,TRBV2,CASSERPRYGYTF,TGTGCCAGCAGCGAGCGACCGCGCTATGGCTACACCTTC
TRBJ2-7,-,-,TRBV7-9,CASSYGGNLYEQYF,TGTGCCAGCAGTTATGGCGGTAACCTTTACGAGCAGTACTTC
TRBJ1-1,-,-,TRBV27,CASSFSSRRQDRSGTEAFF,TGTGCCAGCAGTTTCTCCTCTAGGAGGCAAGACAGGTCGGGGACTGAAGCTTTCTTT